The rows below give T cell receptor beta chains drawn from one sample of a study of vaccination and CD4 T cells after COVID-19. No cognate antigen is known for these TCRs. TCRdb recomputed calls from the PCR reads with MiXCR, one row per CDR3 protein. The profile shows over 5,000 distinct CDR3 sequences, roughly 37% of them singletons. The sequencing sample was made of CD4+ T cells from blood, cultured in vitro. The receptors shown here come from a human donor in good health. CDR3s include the opening cysteine and the closing phenylalanine or tryptophan. The order of the fields is V gene, J gene, clone size, D gene, CDR3 DNA, CDR3 protein. D genes are given only for firm matches. Size tells how often a clone was seen (once, few, many) or the class of an expanded clone, and some rows leave it out.

>TRBV6-1|TRBJ1-1|few|TRBD1
TGTGCCAGCAGGGAGGGACAGGACACTGAAGCTTTCTTT
CASREGQDTEAFF
>TRBV7-3|TRBJ1-1|.|.
TGTGCCAGCAGCGCGAACGTCGGCGCTGAAGCTTTCTTT
CASSANVGAEAFF
>TRBV19|TRBJ1-6|.|.
TGTGCCAGTAAAGACAGCCGAAATGAGCCCCTCCACTTT
CASKDSRNEPLHF
>TRBV5-4|TRBJ2-7|.|TRBD2
TGTGCCAGCAGCTTAAGCGGGAGCTCCTACGAGCAGTACTTC
CASSLSGSSYEQYF
>TRBV20-1|TRBJ1-1|few|.
TGCAGTGCTAGAGAGCCCGGGAGTACTGAAGCTTTCTTT
CSAREPGSTEAFF
>TRBV19|TRBJ2-5|.|TRBD2
TGTGCCAGTAGGGCGGGGGGAGTCCAAGAGACCCAGTACTTC
CASRAGGVQETQYF
>TRBV2|TRBJ2-3|few|.
TGTGCCAGCAGTGAGGAGGTCAGGGGAGGCACAGATACGCAGTATTTT
CASSEEVRGGTDTQYF
>TRBV19|TRBJ2-7|few|.
TGTGCCAGTAGTCTGCAGACAGGTAGCTACGAGCAGTACTTC
CASSLQTGSYEQYF
>TRBV19|TRBJ2-3|.|TRBD2
TGTGCCAGTAGTATAGCAGCGGGGGATTCAGATACGCAGTATTTT
CASSIAAGDSDTQYF
>TRBV6-1|TRBJ1-5|medium-sized|.
TGTGCCAGCAGTGCCAGGGAGGCGGGTTCCCATCAGCCCCAGCATTTT
CASSAREAGSHQPQHF
>TRBV10-3|TRBJ2-5|.|.
TGTGCCAGCAGTTATGGTCGAGAGACCCAGTACTTC
CASSYGRETQYF
>TRBV24-1|TRBJ1-5|few|.
TGTGCCACCAGTGAGCCAATTGGAGATCACGGACGGTTCGGTCCGCCCCAGCATTTT
CATSEPIGDHGRFGPPQHF